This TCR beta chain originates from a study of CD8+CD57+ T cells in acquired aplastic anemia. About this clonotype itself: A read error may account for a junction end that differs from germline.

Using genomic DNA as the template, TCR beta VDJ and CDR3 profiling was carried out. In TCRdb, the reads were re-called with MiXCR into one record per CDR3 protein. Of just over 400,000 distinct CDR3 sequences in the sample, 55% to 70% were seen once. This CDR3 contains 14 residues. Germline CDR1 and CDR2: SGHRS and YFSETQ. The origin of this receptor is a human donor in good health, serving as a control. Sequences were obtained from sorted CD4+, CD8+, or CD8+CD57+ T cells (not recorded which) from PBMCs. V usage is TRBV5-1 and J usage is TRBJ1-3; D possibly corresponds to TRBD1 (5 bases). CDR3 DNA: TGTGCCAGCCTCTTACAGGCGGAGGGTGACACCATATATTTT. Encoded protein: CASLLQAEGDTIYF.